One and the same sample provided the 26 T cell receptor beta chains below, sequenced in a study of blood T cell repertoires in COVID-19 (dated by TCRdb to the early 2020s). Libraries were constructed by the immunoSEQ multiplex PCR assay. The immuneACCESS repertoire file appears here via TCRdb, limited to in-frame rearrangements. These files lack a portion of the clones; in checked studies, under half of the deficit traces to unresolved V genes, and the cause of the others is not known. The sample contains roughly 150,000 clones, approximately 80% of them found a single time. 10% to 11% of the sample goes to the ten largest clones. The sample consisted of peripheral blood. The receptors were gathered from a man in his fifties or sixties who had recovered from COVID-19.

The V and J genes are TRBV30 and TRBJ1-1, with 7 bases that match TRBD1. The CDR3 runs to 15 residues. The ends lost 4 bases at V and 4 bases at J; junction bases unmatched: 12. Looked up from germline, CDR1 is GTSNPN and CDR2 is SVGIG (reference sequence). CDR3 in amino acids: CAWKGGGGVGTEAFF. Here the CDR3 DNA reads TGTGCCTGGAAGGGTGGAGGGGGCGTAGGCACTGAAGCTTTCTTT.

The rearrangement joins TRBV2 to TRBJ1-6; weak D call: TRBD1 (5 bases). The CDR3 runs to 14 residues. Between the trimmed V and J ends, which lost 4 bases and 6 bases, there was a span of 10 bases. CDR1 and CDR2 (germline): SNHLY, FYNNEI. The CDR3 here is CASSVVRANSPLHF. CDR3 DNA: TGTGCCAGCAGTGTGGTCAGGGCTAATTCACCCCTCCACTTT.

This clone was seen once. The chain joins TRBV28 to TRBJ2-2; TRBD2 agrees at 8 bases. Trimming removed 4 bases from V and 5 bases from J; junction bases left unmatched: 6. The CDR3 runs to 15 residues. Germline assignment: CDR1 MDHEN and CDR2 SYDVKM. The CDR3 sequence: CASSSGLAGTGELFF. CDR3 DNA sequence: TGTGCCAGCAGTTCCGGACTAGCAGGAACCGGGGAGCTGTTTTTT. Complete variable domain (other parts from reference TRBV28 and TRBJ2-2): DVKVTQSSRYLVKRTGEKVFLECVQDMDHENMFWYRQDPGLGLRLIYFSYDVKMKEKGDIPEGYSVSREKKERFSLILESASTNQTSMYLCASSSGLAGTGELFFGEGSRLTVL.

The CDR3 is CASSPGRENTEAFF. The DNA of the CDR3 is TGTGCCAGCAGCCCCGGCAGGGAGAACACTGAAGCTTTCTTT. The J gene is TRBJ1-1, the V gene TRBV3-1 (or the pseudogene TRBV3-2); tentative D call: TRBD1 (5 bases). This CDR3 is built from 14 residues. The germline CDR1 and CDR2 sequences are LGHDT and YNNKEL (reference sequence). Trimming removed 4 bases at V and 1 base at J, with 10 bases between.

The V and J genes are TRBV30 and TRBJ2-5, with D possibly TRBD2 on 6 matching bases. Germline values: CDR1 GTSNPN, CDR2 SVGIG (reference sequence). This CDR3 has 15 amino acids. V was trimmed by 0 bases and J by 5 bases, leaving 16 bases between them. The CDR3 spells CAWSVPIPRGETQYF. CDR3 DNA: TGTGCCTGGAGTGTACCGATCCCCCGGGGGGAGACCCAGTACTTC. The whole variable domain, filled in from reference TRBV30 and TRBJ2-5, reads SQTIHQWPATLVQPVGSPLSLECTVEGTSNPNLYWYRQAAGRGLQLLFYSVGIGQISSEVPQNLSASRPQDRQFILSSKKLLLSDSGFYLCAWSVPIPRGETQYFGPGTRLLVL.

This clone was counted ten times or more. The sample carries other DNA sequences with the same CDR3. V usage is TRBV7-9 and J usage is TRBJ1-1; D ambiguous. V was clipped by 1 base and J by 0 bases, with 3 bases between them. CDR1 and CDR2 (germline): SEHNR, FQNEAQ (reference sequence). This CDR3 is 13 amino acids long. The CDR3, as DNA: TGTGCCAGCAGCTTAGACATGAACACTGAAGCTTTCTTT. Its translation is CASSLDMNTEAFF.

The V gene is TRBV19, the J gene TRBJ1-1; TRBD1 agrees at 11 bases. Germline V CDR1 and CDR2: LNHDA, SQIVND (reference sequence). The CDR3 extends over 15 amino acids. The junction had 5 bases not matched to a gene; V was cut back by 3 bases and J by 5 bases. CDR3 sequence reads: CASSMDRGRRTEAFF. Written as DNA, the CDR3 is TGTGCCAGTAGTATGGACAGGGGGCGGCGAACTGAAGCTTTCTTT.

Only one count was recorded for this clone. The genes are TRBV15 and TRBJ2-3, with D maybe TRBD1 (5 bases). CDR1 and CDR2 from the germline V gene are LNHNV and YYDKDF (reference sequence). Trimming removed 3 bases from V and 5 bases from J, with 12 bases in between. The CDR3 length is 14 residues. CDR3 nucleotide sequence: TGTGCCACCAGCAGGGGCCAGGGTAGAGATACGCAGTATTTT. This translates into CATSRGQGRDTQYF. Variable domain in full (rest from reference TRBV15 and TRBJ2-3): DAMVIQNPRYQVTQFGKPVTLSCSQTLNHNVMYWYQQKSSQAPKLLFHYYDKDFNNEADTPDNFQSRRPNTSFCFLDIRSPGLGDTAMYLCATSRGQGRDTQYFGPGTRLTVL.

The J gene is TRBJ2-1, the V gene TRBV7-2, with TRBD2 identical over 8 bases. V shed 2 bases and J 0 bases; nucleotides not matched to a gene: 0. CDR1 SGHTA and CDR2 FQGNSA come from the germline V gene. The CDR3 loop spans 15 amino acids. As DNA, the CDR3 is TGTGCCAGCAGCTTACGGGGGGGCTCCTACAATGAGCAGTTCTTC. Translated: CASSLRGGSYNEQFF.

This rearrangement joins TRBV10-3 to TRBJ1-4; weak D call: TRBD1 (6 bases). The ends were cut back, 3 bases at V and 0 bases at J, with 11 bases in the middle. The CDR3 runs 16 residues. Germline V gene sequence: CDR1 ENHRY, CDR2 SYGVKD. The CDR3 loop is CAISDRDTTTNEKLFF. CDR3 DNA: TGTGCCATCAGTGACCGGGACACCACAACTAATGAAAAACTGTTTTTT.

This chain uses TRBV3-1 (or the pseudogene TRBV3-2) with TRBJ2-5; 14 nucleotides line up with TRBD2. CDR3 length equals 16 residues. In germline, CDR1 is LGHDT, CDR2 YNNKEL (reference sequence). With 1 base clipped from V and 5 bases from J, the junction kept 3 bases outside the gene matches. The CDR3 DNA reads TGTGCCAGCAGCCAAGCGGGACTAGCGGGGGTGGAGACCCAGTACTTC. Its protein product is CASSQAGLAGVETQYF.

V is TRBV2 and J is TRBJ2-2; D possibly corresponds to TRBD2 (6 bases). This CDR3 region has 14 residues. Germline-derived CDR1 and CDR2 are SNHLY and FYNNEI. The V end lost 9 bases, the J end lost 1 base, and 12 bases lay between the germline ends. The chain's CDR3 is CASWDFMNTGELFF. The CDR3 DNA follows: TGTGCCAGTTGGGACTTCATGAACACCGGGGAGCTGTTTTTT.

V and J are TRBV19 and TRBJ2-1; 12 positions agree with TRBD2. Germline-derived CDR1 and CDR2 are LNHDA and SQIVND (reference sequence). Trimming cost V 4 bases and J 3 bases; bases outside gene matches: 7. This CDR3 has 17 amino acids. Written as DNA, the CDR3 is TGTGCCAGTAGTACGCTCCTACTAGCGGGGGGCTACAATGAGCAGTTCTTC. Protein sequence: CASSTLLLAGGYNEQFF.

The CDR3: CASSQGTGVNSPLHF. The CDR3 nucleotides read TGTGCCAGTAGCCAGGGGACAGGGGTAAATTCACCCCTCCACTTT. The chain carries TRBV19 and TRBJ1-6, with TRBD1 matching over 10 bases. Germline assignment: CDR1 LNHDA and CDR2 SQIVND (reference sequence). V lost 6 bases, J lost 7 bases, and 6 bases stayed unmatched. The CDR3 consists of 15 residues.

As DNA, the CDR3 is TGTGCCAGCAGCTTAGGGGTAGCGGGGTATCCCAAAGGCGATGAGCAGTTCTTC. Amino acids: CASSLGVAGYPKGDEQFF. The V gene is TRBV11-3, the J gene TRBJ2-1; 8 bases align to TRBD2. This CDR3 has 18 residues. J gave up 8 bases and V 1 base, and 16 bases lay outside the gene matches. CDR1 is SGHNT, CDR2 YENEEA, per germline.

The V call is TRBV6-1, the J call TRBJ1-2; D is perhaps TRBD1 (6 bases). Germline values: CDR1 MNHNS, CDR2 SASEGT. The CDR3 totals 15 residues. Trimming took 2 bases from V and 3 from J, leaving 13 bases between them. The chain's CDR3 is CASSELQGNYYGYTF. In DNA, the CDR3 is TGTGCCAGCAGTGAACTTCAGGGGAACTACTATGGCTACACCTTC.

The CDR3 DNA sequence: TGTGCCAGCAGCTTCACAGGGGGCTATAACACTGAAGCTTTCTTT. This encodes CASSFTGGYNTEAFF. The chain recombines TRBV5-5 with TRBJ1-1; 9 bases match TRBD1. V dropped 2 bases and J dropped 2; count of bases not matched to a gene: 4. Germline values: CDR1 SGHKS, CDR2 YYEKEE (reference sequence). The CDR3 is made up of 15 amino acids.

The chain couples TRBV11-3 to TRBJ1-6; 12 bases are shared with TRBD1. V gave up 0 bases and J gave up 2 bases; unmatched junction bases: 11. This CDR3 has 21 amino acids. CDR1 is SGHNT and CDR2 is YENEEA in the germline V gene. CDR3 coding DNA: TGTGCCAGCAGCTTAGAGGGGACCGGGACAGGGGGCGCCGCCTATAATTCACCCCTCCACTTT. As protein: CASSLEGTGTGGAAYNSPLHF.

This clone was counted between two and nine times. CDR3 nucleotides: TGTGCCAGCAGTGTGGGCCTCTCCTACGAGCAGTACTTC. Translated: CASSVGLSYEQYF. J is TRBJ2-7 and V is TRBV28; D unclear. This CDR3 spans 13 amino acids. Germline V gene sequence: CDR1 MDHEN, CDR2 SYDVKM. V lost 5 bases to trimming and J lost 0 bases, with 8 bases between them.

The gene calls are TRBV30 and TRBJ2-3, with 9 bases that match TRBD1. Germline lookup yields CDR1 GTSNPN and CDR2 SVGIG (reference sequence). The junction had 2 bases not matched to a gene; V was cut back by 1 base and J by 3 bases. The CDR3 is 14 residues long. DNA of the CDR3: TGTGCCTGGAGTGCCGGACAGGGGACAGATACGCAGTATTTT. It is translated as CAWSAGQGTDTQYF.

This clone has a handful of counts. The V call is TRBV6-2 or TRBV6-3, the J call TRBJ1-5; 7 nucleotides line up with TRBD1. CDR1 is MNHEY, CDR2 SVGEGT, per germline. V lost 4 bases and J lost 6; bases outside the gene matches: 9. The CDR3 is made up of 15 amino acids. As DNA, the CDR3 is TGTGCCAGCAGTTCGCCGACAGGGAGGACTCAGCCCCAGCATTTT. Its translation: CASSSPTGRTQPQHF.

For this clone: Other DNA sequences in the sample encode the same CDR3. This rearrangement joins TRBV27 to TRBJ2-3, with 9 positions matching TRBD2. V was clipped by 4 bases and J by 3 bases; unmatched bases: 14. Germline CDR1 reads MNHEY; CDR2 reads SMNVEV (reference sequence). The CDR3 loop spans 18 amino acids. CDR3 sequence reads: CASSYRGGGRGVTDTQYF. The DNA for the CDR3 is TGTGCCAGCAGTTACCGCGGGGGCGGGAGGGGGGTGACAGATACGCAGTATTTT.

The chain is built from TRBV19 and TRBJ1-6; unclear D gene. V gave up 4 bases and J gave up 10 bases, with 14 bases separating them. The CDR3 spans 14 residues. Per germline, CDR1 LNHDA and CDR2 SQIVND (reference sequence). The CDR3 region is CASSTARVRSPLHF. The DNA for the CDR3 is TGTGCCAGTAGTACCGCGAGGGTACGGTCACCCCTCCACTTT.

This sequence joins TRBV4-1 and TRBJ1-4; TRBD1 is a possible D gene (5 bases). From germline, CDR1 is MGHRA and CDR2 YSYEKL. This CDR3 has 19 amino acids. V shed 4 bases and J shed 0 bases, with 21 bases lying between them. The CDR3 spells CASSPEGPSGGATNEKLFF. The CDR3 DNA sequence: TGCGCCAGCAGCCCTGAGGGTCCAAGCGGGGGAGCAACTAATGAAAAACTGTTTTTT.

By proportion, this clone is medium-sized. This CDR3 is also generated by other DNA sequences in the sample. Here the CDR3 reads CASSLRGAGGQQFF. The CDR3 DNA is TGTGCCAGCAGCTTGCGGGGGGCGGGGGGCCAGCAGTTCTTC. The chain carries TRBV11-2 and TRBJ2-1; 8 bases line up with TRBD2. The length of the CDR3 is 14 residues. The ends lost 3 bases at V and 11 bases at J; junction bases unmatched: 9. Germline loops: CDR1 SGHAT, CDR2 FQNNGV.

The chain links TRBV7-9 to TRBJ1-2; 8 bases line up with TRBD1. Trimming at V came to 1 base and at J to 5 bases, leaving 12 bases not matched to a gene. Germline CDR1 is SEHNR and CDR2 is FQNEAQ (reference sequence). CDR3 size: 17 residues. The CDR3 region has the DNA TGTGCCAGCAGCTTAGGCTTCCAGGGGGCTTCCGAGTATGGCTACACCTTC. Encoded protein: CASSLGFQGASEYGYTF.